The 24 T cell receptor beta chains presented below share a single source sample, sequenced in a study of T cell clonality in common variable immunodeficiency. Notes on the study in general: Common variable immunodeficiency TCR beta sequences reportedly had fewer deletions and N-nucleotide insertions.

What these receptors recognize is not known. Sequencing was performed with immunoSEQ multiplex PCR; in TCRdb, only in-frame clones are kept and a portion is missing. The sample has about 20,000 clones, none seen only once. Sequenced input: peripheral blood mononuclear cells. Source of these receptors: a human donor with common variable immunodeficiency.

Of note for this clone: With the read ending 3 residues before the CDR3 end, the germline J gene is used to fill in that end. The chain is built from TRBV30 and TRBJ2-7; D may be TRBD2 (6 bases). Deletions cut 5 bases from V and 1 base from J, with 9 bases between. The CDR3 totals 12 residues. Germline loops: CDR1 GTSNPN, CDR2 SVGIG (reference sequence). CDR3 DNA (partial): TGTGCCTGGGGGCGGGGTTCCTACGAG. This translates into CAWGRGSYE. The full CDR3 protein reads CAWGRGSYEQYF.

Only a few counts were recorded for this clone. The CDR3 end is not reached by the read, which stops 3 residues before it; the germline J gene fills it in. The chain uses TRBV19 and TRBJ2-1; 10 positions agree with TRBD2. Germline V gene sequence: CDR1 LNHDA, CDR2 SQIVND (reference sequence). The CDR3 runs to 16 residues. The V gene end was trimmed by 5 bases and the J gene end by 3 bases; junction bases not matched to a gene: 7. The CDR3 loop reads CASSRRTSGNYNEQFF. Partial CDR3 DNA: TGTGCCAGTAGTCGCCGGACTAGCGGCAACTACAATGAG.

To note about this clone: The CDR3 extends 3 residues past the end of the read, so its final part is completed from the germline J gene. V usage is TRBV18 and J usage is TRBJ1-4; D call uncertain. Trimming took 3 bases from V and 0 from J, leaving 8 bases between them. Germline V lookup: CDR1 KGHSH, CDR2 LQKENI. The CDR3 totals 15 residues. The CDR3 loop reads CASSPPSATNEKLFF. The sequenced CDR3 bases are TGTGCCAGCTCACCTCCTTCAGCAACTAATGAAAAA.

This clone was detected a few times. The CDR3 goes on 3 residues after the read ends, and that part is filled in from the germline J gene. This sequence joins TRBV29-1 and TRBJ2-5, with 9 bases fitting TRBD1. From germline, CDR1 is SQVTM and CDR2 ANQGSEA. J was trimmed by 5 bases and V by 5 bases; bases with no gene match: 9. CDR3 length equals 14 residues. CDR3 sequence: CSVSGTGRSETQYF. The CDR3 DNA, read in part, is TGCAGCGTTTCCGGGACAGGGCGGTCGGAGACC.

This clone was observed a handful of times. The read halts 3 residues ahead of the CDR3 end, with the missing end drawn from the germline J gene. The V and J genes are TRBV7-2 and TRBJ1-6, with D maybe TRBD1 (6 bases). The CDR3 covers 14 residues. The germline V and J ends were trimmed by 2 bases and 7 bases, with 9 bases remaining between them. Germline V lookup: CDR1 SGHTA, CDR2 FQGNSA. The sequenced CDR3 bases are TGTGCCAGCAGCTTAAAACAGGGAAATTCACCC. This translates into CASSLKQGNSP. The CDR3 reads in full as CASSLKQGNSPLHF.

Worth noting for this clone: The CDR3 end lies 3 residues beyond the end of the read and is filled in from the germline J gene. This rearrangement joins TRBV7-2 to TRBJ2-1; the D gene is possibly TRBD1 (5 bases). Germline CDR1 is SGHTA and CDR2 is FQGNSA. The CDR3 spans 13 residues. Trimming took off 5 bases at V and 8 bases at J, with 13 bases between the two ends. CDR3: CASSPETVDEQFF. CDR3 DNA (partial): TGTGCCAGCAGCCCCGAGACAGTGGATGAG.

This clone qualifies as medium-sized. The CDR3 spells CASSSTGAGANVLTF. CDR3 bases read: TGTGCCAGCAGTTCCACAGGGGCTGGGGCCAACGTC. The gene calls are TRBV6-2 or TRBV6-3 and TRBJ2-6; 7 positions agree with TRBD1. The read falls 3 residues short of the CDR3 end, and the missing part is taken from the germline J gene. Trimming at V came to 4 bases and at J to 2 bases, leaving 2 bases not matched to a gene. The CDR3 totals 15 residues. The germline gives CDR1 MNHEY, CDR2 SVGEGT.

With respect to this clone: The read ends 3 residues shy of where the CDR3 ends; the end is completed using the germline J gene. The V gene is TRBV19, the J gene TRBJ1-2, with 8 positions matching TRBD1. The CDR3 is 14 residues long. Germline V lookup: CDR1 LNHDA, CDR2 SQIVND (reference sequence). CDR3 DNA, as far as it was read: TGTGCCAGTAGTATTGCCCCCGGACAGGGCGGC. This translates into CASSIAPGQGG. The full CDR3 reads CASSIAPGQGGYTF. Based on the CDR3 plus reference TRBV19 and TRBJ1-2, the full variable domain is DGGITQSPKYLFRKEGQNVTLSCEQNLNHDAMYWYRQDPGQGLRLIYYSQIVNDFQKGDIAEGYSVSREKKESFPLTVTSAQKNPTAFYLCASSIAPGQGGYTFGSGTRLTVV.

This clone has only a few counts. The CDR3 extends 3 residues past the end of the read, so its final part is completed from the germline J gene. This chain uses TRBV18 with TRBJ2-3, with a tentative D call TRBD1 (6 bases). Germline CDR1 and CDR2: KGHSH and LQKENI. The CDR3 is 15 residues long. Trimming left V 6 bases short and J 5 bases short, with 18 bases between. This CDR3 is CASSSYRVEKDTQYF. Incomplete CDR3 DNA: TGTGCCAGCTCCTCTTACAGGGTAGAGAAAGATACG.

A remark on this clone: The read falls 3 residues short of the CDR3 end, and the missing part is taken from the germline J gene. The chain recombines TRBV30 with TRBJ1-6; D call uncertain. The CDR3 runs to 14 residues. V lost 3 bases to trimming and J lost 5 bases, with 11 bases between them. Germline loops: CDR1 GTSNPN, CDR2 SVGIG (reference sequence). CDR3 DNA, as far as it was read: TGTGCCTGGAGCCTTGTCAGGAATAATTCACCC. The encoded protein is CAWSLVRNNSP. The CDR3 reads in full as CAWSLVRNNSPLHF. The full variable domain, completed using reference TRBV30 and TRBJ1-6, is SQTIHQWPATLVQPVGSPLSLECTVEGTSNPNLYWYRQAAGRGLQLLFYSVGIGQISSEVPQNLSASRPQDRQFILSSKKLLLSDSGFYLCAWSLVRNNSPLHFGNGTRLTVT.

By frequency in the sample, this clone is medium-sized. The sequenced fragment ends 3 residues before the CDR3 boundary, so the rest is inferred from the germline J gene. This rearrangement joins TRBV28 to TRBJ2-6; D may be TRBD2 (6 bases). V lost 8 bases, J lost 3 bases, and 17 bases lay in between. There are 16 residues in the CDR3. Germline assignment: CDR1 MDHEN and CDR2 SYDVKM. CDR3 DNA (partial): TGTGCCAGCCATATGGGGGGTACGGGTGGGGCCAACGTC. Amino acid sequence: CASHMGGTGGANV. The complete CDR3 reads CASHMGGTGGANVLTF.

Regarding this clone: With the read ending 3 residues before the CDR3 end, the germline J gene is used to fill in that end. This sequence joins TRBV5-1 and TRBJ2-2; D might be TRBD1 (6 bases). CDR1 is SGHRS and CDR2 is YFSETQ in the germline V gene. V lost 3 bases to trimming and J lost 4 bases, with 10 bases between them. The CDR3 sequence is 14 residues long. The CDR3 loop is CASSSLQGTGELFF. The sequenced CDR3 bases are TGCGCCAGCAGCTCGCTACAGGGCACCGGGGAG.

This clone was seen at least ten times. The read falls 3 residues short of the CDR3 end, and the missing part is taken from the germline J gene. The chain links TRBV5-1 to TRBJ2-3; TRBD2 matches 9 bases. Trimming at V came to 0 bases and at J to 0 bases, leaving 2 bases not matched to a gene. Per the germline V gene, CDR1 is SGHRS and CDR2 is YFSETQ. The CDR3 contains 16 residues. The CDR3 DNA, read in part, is TGCGCCAGCAGCTTGGTACTAGCGGGTAGCACAGATACG. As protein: CASSLVLAGSTDT. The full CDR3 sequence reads CASSLVLAGSTDTQYF. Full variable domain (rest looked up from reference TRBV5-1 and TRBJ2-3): KAGVTQTPRYLIKTRGQQVTLSCSPISGHRSVSWYQQTPGQGLQFLFEYFSETQRNKGNFPGRFSGRQFSNSRSEMNVSTLELGDSALYLCASSLVLAGSTDTQYFGPGTRLTVL.

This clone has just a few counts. The DNA read from the CDR3 is TGTGCCAGCAGTGGCACAGGGGATGGC. Encoded protein: CASSGTGDG. The whole CDR3 reads CASSGTGDGYTF. The chain joins TRBV2 to TRBJ1-2, with 7 bases identical to TRBD1. The CDR3 end is not reached by the read, which stops 3 residues before it; the germline J gene fills it in. V dropped 4 bases and J dropped 6; count of bases not matched to a gene: 2. The CDR3 consists of 12 residues. Germline-derived CDR1 and CDR2 are SNHLY and FYNNEI. The full variable domain, in which reference TRBV2 and TRBJ1-2 provide the parts outside the CDR3, is EPEVTQTPSHQVTQMGQEVILRCVPISNHLYFYWYRQILGQKVEFLVSFYNNEISEKSEIFDDQFSVERPDGSNFTLKIRSTKLEDSAMYFCASSGTGDGYTFGSGTRLTVV.

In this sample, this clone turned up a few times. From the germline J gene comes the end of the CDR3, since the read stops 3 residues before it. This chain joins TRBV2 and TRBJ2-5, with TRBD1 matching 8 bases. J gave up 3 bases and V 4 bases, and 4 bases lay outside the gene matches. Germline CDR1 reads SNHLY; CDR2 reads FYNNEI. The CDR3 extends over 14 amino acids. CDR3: CASSGDRREETQYF. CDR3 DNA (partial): TGTGCCAGCAGTGGGGACAGGCGAGAAGAGACC.

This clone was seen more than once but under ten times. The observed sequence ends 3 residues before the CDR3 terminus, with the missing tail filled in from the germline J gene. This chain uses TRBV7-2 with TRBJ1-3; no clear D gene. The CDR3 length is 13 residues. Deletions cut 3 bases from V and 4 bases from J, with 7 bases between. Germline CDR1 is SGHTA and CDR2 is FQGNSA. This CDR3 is CASSLRRGNTIYF. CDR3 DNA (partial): TGTGCCAGCAGCTTGCGGAGAGGAAACACC.

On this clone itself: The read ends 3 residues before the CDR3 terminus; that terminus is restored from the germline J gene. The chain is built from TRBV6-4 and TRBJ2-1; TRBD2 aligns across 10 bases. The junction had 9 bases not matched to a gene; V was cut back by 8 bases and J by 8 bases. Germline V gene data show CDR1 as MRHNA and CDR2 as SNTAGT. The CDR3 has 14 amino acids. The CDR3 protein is CASALAGASDEQFF. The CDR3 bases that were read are TGTGCCAGCGCCCTAGCGGGAGCAAGCGATGAG.

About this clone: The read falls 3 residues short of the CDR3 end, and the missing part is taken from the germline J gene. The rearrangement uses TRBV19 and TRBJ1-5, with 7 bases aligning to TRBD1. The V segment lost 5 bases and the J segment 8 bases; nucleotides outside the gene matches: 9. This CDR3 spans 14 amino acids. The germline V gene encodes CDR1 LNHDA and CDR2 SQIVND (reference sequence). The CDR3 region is CASSSRQGVEPQHF. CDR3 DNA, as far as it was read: TGTGCCAGTAGTTCACGACAGGGTGTTGAGCCC.

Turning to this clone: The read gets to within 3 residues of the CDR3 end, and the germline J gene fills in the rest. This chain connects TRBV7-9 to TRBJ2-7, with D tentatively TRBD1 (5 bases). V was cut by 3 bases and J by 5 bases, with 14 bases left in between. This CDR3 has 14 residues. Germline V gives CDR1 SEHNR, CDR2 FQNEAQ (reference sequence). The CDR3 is CASSLGLVFHEQYF. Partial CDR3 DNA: TGTGCCAGCAGCTTGGGGCTAGTTTTCCACGAG.

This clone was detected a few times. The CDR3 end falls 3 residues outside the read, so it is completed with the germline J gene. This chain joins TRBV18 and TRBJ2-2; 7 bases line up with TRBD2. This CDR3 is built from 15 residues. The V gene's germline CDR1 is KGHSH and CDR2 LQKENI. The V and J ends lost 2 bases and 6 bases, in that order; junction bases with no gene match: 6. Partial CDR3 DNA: TGTGCCAGCTCACCATCCGGGGGGAAACCCGGGGAG. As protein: CASSPSGGKPGE. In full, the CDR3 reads CASSPSGGKPGELFF.

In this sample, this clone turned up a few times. CDR3 bases read: TGTGCCAGTAGTCCCCGGACAGGGGTAACGGAGACC. Translation: CASSPRTGVTET. The CDR3 reads in full as CASSPRTGVTETQYF. The chain has TRBV19 and TRBJ2-5, with TRBD1 matching over 9 bases. The read is 3 residues too short to cover the CDR3 end, so that end is filled in from the germline J gene. Per germline, CDR1 LNHDA and CDR2 SQIVND (reference sequence). The CDR3 spans 15 residues. The trim removed 5 bases at V and 5 bases at J, leaving 9 bases unmatched.

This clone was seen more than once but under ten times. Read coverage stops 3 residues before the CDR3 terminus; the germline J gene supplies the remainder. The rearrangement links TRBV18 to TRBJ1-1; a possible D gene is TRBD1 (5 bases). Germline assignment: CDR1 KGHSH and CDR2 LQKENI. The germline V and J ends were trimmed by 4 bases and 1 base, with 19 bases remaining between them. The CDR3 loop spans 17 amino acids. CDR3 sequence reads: CASSLLEGIFSNTEAFF. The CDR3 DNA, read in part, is TGTGCCAGCTCACTCCTGGAGGGGATATTTTCGAACACTGAA. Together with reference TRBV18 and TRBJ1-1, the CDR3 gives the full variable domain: NAGVMQNPRHLVRRRGQEARLRCSPMKGHSHVYWYRQLPEEGLKFMVYLQKENIIDESGMPKERFSAEFPKEGPSILRIQQVVRGDSAAYFCASSLLEGIFSNTEAFFGQGTRLTVV.

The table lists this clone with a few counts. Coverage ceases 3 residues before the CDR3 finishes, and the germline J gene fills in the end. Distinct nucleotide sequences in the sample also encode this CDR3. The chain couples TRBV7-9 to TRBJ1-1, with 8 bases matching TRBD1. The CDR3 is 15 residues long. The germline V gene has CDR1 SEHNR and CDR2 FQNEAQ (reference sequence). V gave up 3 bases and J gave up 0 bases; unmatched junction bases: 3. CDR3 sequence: CASSFARGLNTEAFF. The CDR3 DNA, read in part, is TGTGCCAGCAGCTTCGCCAGGGGGCTGAACACTGAA.

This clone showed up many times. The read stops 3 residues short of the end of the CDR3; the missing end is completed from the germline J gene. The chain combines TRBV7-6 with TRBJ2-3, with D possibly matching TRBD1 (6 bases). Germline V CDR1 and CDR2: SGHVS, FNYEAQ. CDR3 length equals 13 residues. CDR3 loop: CASSPTGFGTQYF. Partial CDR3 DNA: TGTGCCAGCAGCCCAACAGGGTTCGGAACG.